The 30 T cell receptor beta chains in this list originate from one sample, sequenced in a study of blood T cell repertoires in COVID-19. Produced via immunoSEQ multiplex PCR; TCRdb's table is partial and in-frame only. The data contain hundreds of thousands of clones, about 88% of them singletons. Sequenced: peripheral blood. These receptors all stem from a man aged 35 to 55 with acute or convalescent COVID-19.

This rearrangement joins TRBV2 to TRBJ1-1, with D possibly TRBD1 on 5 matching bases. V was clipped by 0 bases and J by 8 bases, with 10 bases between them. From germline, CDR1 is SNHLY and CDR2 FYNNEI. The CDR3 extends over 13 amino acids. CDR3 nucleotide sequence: TGTGCCAGCAGTGAAGCTGTGCAGGGCGAAGCTTTCTTT. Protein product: CASSEAVQGEAFF.

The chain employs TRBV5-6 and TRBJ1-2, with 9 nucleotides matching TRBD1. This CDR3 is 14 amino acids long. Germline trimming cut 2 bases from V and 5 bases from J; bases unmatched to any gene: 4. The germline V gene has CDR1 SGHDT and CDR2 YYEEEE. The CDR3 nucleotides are TGTGCCAGCAGCTTTTCCGGGACAGGGTATGGCTACACCTTC. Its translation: CASSFSGTGYGYTF.

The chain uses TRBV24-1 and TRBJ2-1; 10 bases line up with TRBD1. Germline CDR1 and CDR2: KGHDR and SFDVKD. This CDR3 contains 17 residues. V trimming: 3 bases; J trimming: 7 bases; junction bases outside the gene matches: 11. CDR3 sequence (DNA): TGTGCCACCAGTGATCCCGGCGGGACAGGGGCCGGTAATGAGCAGTTCTTC. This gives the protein CATSDPGGTGAGNEQFF.

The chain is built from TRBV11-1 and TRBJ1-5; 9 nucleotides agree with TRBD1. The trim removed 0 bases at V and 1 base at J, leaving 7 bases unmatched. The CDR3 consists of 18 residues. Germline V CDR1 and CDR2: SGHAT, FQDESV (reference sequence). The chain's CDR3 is CASSLAGTGTLSNQPQHF. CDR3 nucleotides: TGTGCCAGCAGCTTAGCCGGGACAGGGACTCTAAGCAATCAGCCCCAGCATTTT.

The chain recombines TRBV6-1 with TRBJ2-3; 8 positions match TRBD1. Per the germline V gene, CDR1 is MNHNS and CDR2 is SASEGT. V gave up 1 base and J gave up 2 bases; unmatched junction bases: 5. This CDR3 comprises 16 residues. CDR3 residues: CASSEVTGGLTDTQYF. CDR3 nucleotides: TGTGCCAGCAGTGAAGTTACAGGGGGTCTCACAGATACGCAGTATTTT.

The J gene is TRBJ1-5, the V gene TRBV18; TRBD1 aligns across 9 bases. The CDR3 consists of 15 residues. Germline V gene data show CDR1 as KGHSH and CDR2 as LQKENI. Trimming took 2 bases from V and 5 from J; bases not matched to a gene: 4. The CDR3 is CASSPYDRGDQPQHF. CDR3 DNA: TGTGCCAGCTCACCATACGACAGGGGGGATCAGCCCCAGCATTTT. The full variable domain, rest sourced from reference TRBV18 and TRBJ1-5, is NAGVMQNPRHLVRRRGQEARLRCSPMKGHSHVYWYRQLPEEGLKFMVYLQKENIIDESGMPKERFSAEFPKEGPSILRIQQVVRGDSAAYFCASSPYDRGDQPQHFGDGTRLSIL.

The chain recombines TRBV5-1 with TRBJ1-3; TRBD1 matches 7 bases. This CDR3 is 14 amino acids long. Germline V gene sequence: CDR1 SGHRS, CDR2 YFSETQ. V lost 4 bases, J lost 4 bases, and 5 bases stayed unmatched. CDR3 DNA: TGCGCCAGCAGCACCGGGACAGAAGGAAACACCATATATTTT. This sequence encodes CASSTGTEGNTIYF.

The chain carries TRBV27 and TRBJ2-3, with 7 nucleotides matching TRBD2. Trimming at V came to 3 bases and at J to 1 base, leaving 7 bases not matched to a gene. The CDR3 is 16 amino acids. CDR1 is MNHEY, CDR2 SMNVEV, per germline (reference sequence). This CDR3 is CASSLTSSVRTDTQYF. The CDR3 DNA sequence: TGTGCCAGCAGTTTGACTAGCTCTGTTCGCACAGATACGCAGTATTTT.

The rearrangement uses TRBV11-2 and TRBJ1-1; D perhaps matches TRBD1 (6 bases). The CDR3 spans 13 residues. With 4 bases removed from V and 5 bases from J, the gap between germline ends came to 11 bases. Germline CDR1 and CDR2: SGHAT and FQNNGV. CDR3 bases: TGTGCCAGCAGCTCTCGACAGGAAACTGAAGCTTTCTTT. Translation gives CASSSRQETEAFF.

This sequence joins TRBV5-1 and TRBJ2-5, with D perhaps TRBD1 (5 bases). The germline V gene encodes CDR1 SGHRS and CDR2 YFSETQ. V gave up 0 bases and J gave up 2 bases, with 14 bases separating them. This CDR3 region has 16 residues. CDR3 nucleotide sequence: TGCGCCAGCAGCTTGGCCTCGGCAGGGCTTCAAGAGACCCAGTACTTC. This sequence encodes CASSLASAGLQETQYF.

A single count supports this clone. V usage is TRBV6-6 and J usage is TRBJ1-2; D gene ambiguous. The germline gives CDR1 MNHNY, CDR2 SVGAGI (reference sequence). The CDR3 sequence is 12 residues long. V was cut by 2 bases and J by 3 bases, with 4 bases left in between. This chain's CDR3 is CASSYQDYGYTF. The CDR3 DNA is TGTGCCAGCAGTTACCAGGACTATGGCTACACCTTC.

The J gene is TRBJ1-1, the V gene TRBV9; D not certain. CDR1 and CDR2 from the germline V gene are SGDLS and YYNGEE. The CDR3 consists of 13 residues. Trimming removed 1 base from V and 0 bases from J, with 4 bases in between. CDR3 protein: CASSVWLNTEAFF. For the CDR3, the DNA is TGTGCCAGCAGCGTATGGCTGAACACTGAAGCTTTCTTT.

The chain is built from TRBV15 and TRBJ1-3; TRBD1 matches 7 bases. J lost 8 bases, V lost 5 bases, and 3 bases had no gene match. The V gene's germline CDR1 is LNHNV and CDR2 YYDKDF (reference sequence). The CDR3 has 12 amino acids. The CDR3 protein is CATSVRGDTIYF. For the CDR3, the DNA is TGTGCCACCAGCGTCAGGGGGGACACCATATATTTT.

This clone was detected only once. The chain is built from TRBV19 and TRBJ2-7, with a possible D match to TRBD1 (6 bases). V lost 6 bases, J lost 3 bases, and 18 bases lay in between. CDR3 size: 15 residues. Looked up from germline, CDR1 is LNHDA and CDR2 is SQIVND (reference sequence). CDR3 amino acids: CASSASQGKNYEQYF. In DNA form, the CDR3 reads TGTGCCAGTAGCGCGTCTCAGGGGAAGAACTACGAGCAGTACTTC.

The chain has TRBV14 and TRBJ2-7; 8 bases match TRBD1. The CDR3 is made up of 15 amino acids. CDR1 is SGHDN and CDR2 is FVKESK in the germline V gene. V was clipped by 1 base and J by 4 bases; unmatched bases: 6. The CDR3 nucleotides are TGTGCCAGCAGCCAAGGCGGGCAGGGGGCTTACGAGCAGTACTTC. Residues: CASSQGGQGAYEQYF.

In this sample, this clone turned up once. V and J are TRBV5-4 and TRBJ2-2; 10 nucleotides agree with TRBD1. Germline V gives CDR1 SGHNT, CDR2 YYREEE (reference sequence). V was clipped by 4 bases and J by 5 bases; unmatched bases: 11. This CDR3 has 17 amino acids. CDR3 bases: TGTGCCAGCAGCCCGGGACAGGGGAAGGTGGGGACCGGGGAGCTGTTTTTT. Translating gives CASSPGQGKVGTGELFF.

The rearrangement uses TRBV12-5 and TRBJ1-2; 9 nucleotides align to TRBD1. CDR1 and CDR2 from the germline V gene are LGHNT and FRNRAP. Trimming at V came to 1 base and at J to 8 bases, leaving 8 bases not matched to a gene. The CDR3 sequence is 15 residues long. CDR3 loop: CASGLGDRATFGYTF. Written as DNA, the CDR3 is TGTGCTAGTGGTTTGGGGGACAGGGCGACTTTCGGCTACACCTTC.

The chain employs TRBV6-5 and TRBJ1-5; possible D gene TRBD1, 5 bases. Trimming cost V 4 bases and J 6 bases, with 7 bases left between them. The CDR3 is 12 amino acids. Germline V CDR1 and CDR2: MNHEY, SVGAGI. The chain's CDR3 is CASSSQGQPQHF. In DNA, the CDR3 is TGTGCCAGCAGTTCTCAGGGTCAGCCCCAGCATTTT.

CDR3 sequence: CASSPDSTVLNTEAFF. DNA for the CDR3: TGTGCCAGCAGTCCAGACTCAACGGTGCTGAACACTGAAGCTTTCTTT. V is TRBV27 and J is TRBJ1-1; no clear D gene. V lost 5 bases and J lost 0, with 16 bases in between. CDR1 MNHEY and CDR2 SMNVEV come from the germline V gene (reference sequence). The CDR3 is 16 residues long.

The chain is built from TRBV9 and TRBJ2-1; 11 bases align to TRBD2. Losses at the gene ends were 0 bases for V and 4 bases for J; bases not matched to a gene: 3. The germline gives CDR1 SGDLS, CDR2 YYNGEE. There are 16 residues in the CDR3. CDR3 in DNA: TGTGCCAGCAGCGTAGGGGGGACTAGCGGTTACAATGAGCAGTTCTTC. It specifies CASSVGGTSGYNEQFF.

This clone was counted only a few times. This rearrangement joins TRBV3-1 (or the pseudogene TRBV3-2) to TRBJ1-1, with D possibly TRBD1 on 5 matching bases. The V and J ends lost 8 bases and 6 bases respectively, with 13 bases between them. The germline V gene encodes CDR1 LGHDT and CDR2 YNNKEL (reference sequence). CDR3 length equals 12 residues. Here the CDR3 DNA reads TGTGCCAGCGGGCAGGGAAGCGCTGAAGCTTTCTTT. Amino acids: CASGQGSAEAFF.

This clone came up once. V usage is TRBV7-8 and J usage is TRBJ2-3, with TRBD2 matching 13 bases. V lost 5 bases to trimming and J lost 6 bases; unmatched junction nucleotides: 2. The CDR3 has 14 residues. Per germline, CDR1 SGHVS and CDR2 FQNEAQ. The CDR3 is CASSPTSGGDTQYF. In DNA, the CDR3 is TGTGCCAGCAGCCCGACTAGCGGGGGGGATACGCAGTATTTT.

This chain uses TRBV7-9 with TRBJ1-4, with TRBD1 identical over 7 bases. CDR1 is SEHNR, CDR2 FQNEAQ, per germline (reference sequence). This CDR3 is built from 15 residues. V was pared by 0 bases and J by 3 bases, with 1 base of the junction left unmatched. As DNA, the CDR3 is TGTGCCAGCAGCTTAGCGGACAGGCCTAATGAAAAACTGTTTTTT. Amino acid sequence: CASSLADRPNEKLFF.

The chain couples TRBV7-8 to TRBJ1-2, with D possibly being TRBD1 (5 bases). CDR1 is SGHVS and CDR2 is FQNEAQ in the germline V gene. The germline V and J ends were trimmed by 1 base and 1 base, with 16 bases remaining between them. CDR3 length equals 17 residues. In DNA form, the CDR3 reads TGTGCCAGCAGCTTAGTCGCAGGCCGGACAAATAACTATGGCTACACCTTC. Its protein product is CASSLVAGRTNNYGYTF.

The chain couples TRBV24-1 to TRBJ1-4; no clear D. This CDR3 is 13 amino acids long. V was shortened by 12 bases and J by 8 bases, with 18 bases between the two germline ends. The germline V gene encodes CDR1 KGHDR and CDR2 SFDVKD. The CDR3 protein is CAAPYGLKEKLFF. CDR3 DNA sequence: TGTGCCGCACCATACGGTCTTAAGGAAAAACTGTTTTTT.

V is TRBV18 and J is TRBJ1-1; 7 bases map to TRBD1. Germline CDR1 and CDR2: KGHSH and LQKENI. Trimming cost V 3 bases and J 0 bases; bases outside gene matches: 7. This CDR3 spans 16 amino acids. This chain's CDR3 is CASSPMTGSMNTEAFF. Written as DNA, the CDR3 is TGTGCCAGCTCACCGATGACAGGGTCAATGAACACTGAAGCTTTCTTT.

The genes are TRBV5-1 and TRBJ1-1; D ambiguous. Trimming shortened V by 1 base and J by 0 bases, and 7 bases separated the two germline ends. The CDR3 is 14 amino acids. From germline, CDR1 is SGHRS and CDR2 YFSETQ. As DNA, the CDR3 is TGCGCCAGCAGCTTGACAGCTATGAACACTGAAGCTTTCTTT. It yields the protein CASSLTAMNTEAFF.

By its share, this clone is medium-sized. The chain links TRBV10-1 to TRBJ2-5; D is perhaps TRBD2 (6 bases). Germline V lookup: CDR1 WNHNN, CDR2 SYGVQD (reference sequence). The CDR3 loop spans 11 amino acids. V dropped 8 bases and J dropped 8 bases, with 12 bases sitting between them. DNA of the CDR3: TGCGCCAGCCCCGGGAGAGAAACCCAGTACTTC. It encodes CASPGRETQYF.

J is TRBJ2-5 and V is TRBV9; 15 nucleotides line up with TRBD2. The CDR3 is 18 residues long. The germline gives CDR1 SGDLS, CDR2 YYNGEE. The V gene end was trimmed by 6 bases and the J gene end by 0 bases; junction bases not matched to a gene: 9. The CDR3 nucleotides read TGTGCCAGCATCTCGGGGACTAGCGGGGGGAAGTACCAAGAGACCCAGTACTTC. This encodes CASISGTSGGKYQETQYF. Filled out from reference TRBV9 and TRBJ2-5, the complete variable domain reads DSGVTQTPKHLITATGQRVTLRCSPRSGDLSVYWYQQSLDQGLQFLIQYYNGEERAKGNILERFSAQQFPDLHSELNLSSLELGDSALYFCASISGTSGGKYQETQYFGPGTRLLVL.

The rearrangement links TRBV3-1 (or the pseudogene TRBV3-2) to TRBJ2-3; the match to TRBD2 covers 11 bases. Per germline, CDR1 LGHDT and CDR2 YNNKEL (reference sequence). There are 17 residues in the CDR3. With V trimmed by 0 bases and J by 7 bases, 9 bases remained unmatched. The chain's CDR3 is CASSQDQRLAGLYTQYF. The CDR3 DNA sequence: TGTGCCAGCAGCCAAGACCAAAGACTAGCGGGGCTCTATACGCAGTATTTT.